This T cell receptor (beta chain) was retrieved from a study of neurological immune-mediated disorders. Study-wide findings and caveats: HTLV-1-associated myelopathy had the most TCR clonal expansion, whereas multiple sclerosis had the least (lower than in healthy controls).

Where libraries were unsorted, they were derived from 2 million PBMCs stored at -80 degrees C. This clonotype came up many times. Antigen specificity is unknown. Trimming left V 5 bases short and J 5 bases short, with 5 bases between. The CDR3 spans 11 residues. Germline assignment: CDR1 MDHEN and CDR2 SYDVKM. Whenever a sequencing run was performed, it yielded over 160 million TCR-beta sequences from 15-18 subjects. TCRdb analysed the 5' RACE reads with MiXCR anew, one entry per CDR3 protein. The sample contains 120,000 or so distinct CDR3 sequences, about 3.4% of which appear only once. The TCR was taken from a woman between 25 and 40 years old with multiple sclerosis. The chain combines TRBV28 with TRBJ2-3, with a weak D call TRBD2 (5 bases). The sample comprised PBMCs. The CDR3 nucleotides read TGTGCCAGCAGTGGGAGAGATACGCAGTATTTT. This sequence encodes CASSGRDTQYF.